The TCR beta chain described here comes from a study of beta chain features in type 1 diabetes. Overall study results and limits: Type 1 diabetes patients had TCRB CDR3s that were shorter (moderately but significantly so) in all four CD4+ subsets.

Comments on this clone: Antigen specificity is unknown.

The V gene's germline CDR1 is SGHRS and CDR2 YFSETQ. V lost 4 bases to trimming and J lost 8 bases; unmatched junction nucleotides: 3. This CDR3 comprises 13 residues. Expressed TCRB transcripts were sequenced because the isolated RNA had all been reverse transcribed beforehand. Assay: immunoSEQ multiplex PCR; the TCRdb copy retains only in-frame clones and omits some. The sample records 250,000 or so clones, over 65% being singletons. In total, each donor contributed a single heparinised blood draw that averaged about 100 mL. This chain links TRBV5-1 with TRBJ1-4; 9 nucleotides match TRBD1. Sequenced: naive CD4+ T cells from blood. This receptor was identified in a young man in good health. CDR3: CASSRGTGEKLFF. DNA of the CDR3: TGCGCCAGCAGCCGTGGGACAGGGGAAAAACTGTTTTTT.